The rows below give T cell receptor beta chains drawn from one sample of a study of beta chain features in type 1 diabetes. Using immunoSEQ multiplex PCR, the repertoire was profiled, and TCRdb retains in-frame clones only, with some absent. Here the sample spans around 320,000 clones, 12% to 15% being singletons. Input material: central memory CD4+ T cells from blood. These receptors were obtained from a man younger than 45 in good health. Both conserved end residues are part of each CDR3. The D gene is left open where the match is weak. Size is omitted from some rows. Given values are once, few, many or a class for expanded clones.

D gene | clone size | J gene | V gene | CDR3 DNA | CDR3 protein
NA | NA | TRBJ2-6 | TRBV5-1 | TGCGCCAGCAGCAGGGTTGGCGGGGTTTCTGGGGCCAACGTCCTGACTTTC | CASSRVGGVSGANVLTF
NA | NA | TRBJ1-2 | TRBV9 | TGTGCCAGCAGCGTTGATCAATATGGCTACACCTTC | CASSVDQYGYTF
TRBD1 | NA | TRBJ1-6 | TRBV6-6 | TGTGCCAGCACCGAACAGGGGACAGGATCACCCCTCCACTTT | CASTEQGTGSPLHF
TRBD1 | few | TRBJ1-1 | TRBV28 | TGTGCCAGCAGTTTAAGGGGGCGGGGGAGACAGGGAGAAGCTTTCTTT | CASSLRGRGRQGEAFF
TRBD1 | few | TRBJ2-2 | TRBV7-6 | TGTGCCAGCAGCCGAATGACAGGGGGAACCGGGGAGCTGTTTTTT | CASSRMTGGTGELFF
NA | few | TRBJ2-2 | TRBV9 | TGTGCCAGCAGCGTAGAGGGTCTAGCAGGCGGGGAGCTGTTTTTT | CASSVEGLAGGELFF
TRBD1 | few | TRBJ1-1 | TRBV5-1 | TGCGCCAGCAGCCCGGGAACACAGGGGAAACAAGCTTTCTTT | CASSPGTQGKQAFF
TRBD2 | few | TRBJ2-7 | TRBV7-2 | TGTGCCAGCAGCTTCGGCGGGGGGCGGTACGAGCAGTACTTC | CASSFGGGRYEQYF
NA | NA | TRBJ2-7 | TRBV25-1 | TGTGCCAGCAGTGTTCCAGATACCTACGAGCAGTACTTC | CASSVPDTYEQYF
NA | few | TRBJ1-1 | TRBV6-5 | TGTGCCAGCAGTTACTCGTATCGGAACACTGAAGCTTTCTTT | CASSYSYRNTEAFF
TRBD1 | NA | TRBJ1-2 | TRBV28 | TGTGCCAGCAGTCCGGACAGGTTCTATGGCTACACCTTC | CASSPDRFYGYTF
TRBD1 | many | TRBJ2-5 | TRBV18 | TGTGCCAGCTCACCACCCGACAGGGTATCGTACTTC | CASSPPDRVSYF
NA | NA | TRBJ2-7 | TRBV7-2 | TGTGCCAGCAACGCGGTGGCGGGGGCCTCCTACGAGCAGTACTTC | CASNAVAGASYEQYF
NA | few | TRBJ2-5 | TRBV7-8 | TGTGCCAGCAGCTTAGCGCATTCTAGCATGGAGACCCAGTACTTC | CASSLAHSSMETQYF
NA | few | TRBJ1-1 | TRBV6-6 | TGTGCCAGCAGTTACGACCGTAAGAACACTGAAGCTTTCTTT | CASSYDRKNTEAFF
TRBD1 | few | TRBJ2-5 | TRBV11-2 | TGTGCCAGCAGCCCCCTAAACAGGGGGCGCACGGAGACCCAGTACTTC | CASSPLNRGRTETQYF
NA | NA | TRBJ2-1 | TRBV11-3 | TGTGCCAGCAGCTTCATCGGGGCTAGTCCCAATGAGCAGTTCTTC | CASSFIGASPNEQFF
NA | NA | TRBJ1-2 | TRBV4-3 | TGCGCCAGCAGCCAAGAACCAGGGGACTATGGCTACACCTTC | CASSQEPGDYGYTF
NA | few | TRBJ1-2 | TRBV4-3 | TGCGCCAGCAGCCAAGAATACCGGGCCTTAGCTGGCTACACCTTC | CASSQEYRALAGYTF
TRBD2 | NA | TRBJ2-1 | TRBV5-6 | TGTGCCAGCAGCTTAATTAGCGGGAGCCGTTCAGGATACAATGAGCAGTTCTTC | CASSLISGSRSGYNEQFF
NA | few | TRBJ1-2 | TRBV7-8 | TGTGCCAGCAGTCGAGACAGGATTCACTATGGCTACACCTTC | CASSRDRIHYGYTF
TRBD1 | few | TRBJ1-6 | TRBV6-5 | TGTGCCAGCAGTGGGGACAGGGGAAAACCCCTCCACTTT | CASSGDRGKPLHF
TRBD1 | few | TRBJ2-7 | TRBV5-1 | TGCGCCAGCAGCTTCGGGACAGGGGGCCGCTCCTACGAGCAGTACTTC | CASSFGTGGRSYEQYF
TRBD2 | NA | TRBJ2-1 | TRBV7-9 | TGTGCCAGCAGCCGGGGGGGAACAGGTTACAATGAGCAGTTCTTC | CASSRGGTGYNEQFF
TRBD1 | NA | TRBJ1-2 | TRBV29-1 | TGCAGCGTTAAGGACAGGGGGCGGTTGGATGGCTACACCTTC | CSVKDRGRLDGYTF
TRBD1 | NA | TRBJ2-3 | TRBV10-3 | TGTGCCATCAGACCGGGACAGGGGGCAGATACGCAGTATTTT | CAIRPGQGADTQYF
NA | few | TRBJ2-5 | TRBV7-7 | TGTGCCAGCAGCTTAGGACTTAGCGATAAGACCCAGTACTTC | CASSLGLSDKTQYF
NA | many | TRBJ2-1 | TRBV7-3 | TGTGCCAGCAGCCCAGGAGTAGGAAATGAGCAGTTCTTC | CASSPGVGNEQFF
TRBD1 | NA | TRBJ2-3 | TRBV11-3 | TGTGCCAGCAGCCTCCAGACAGGACAGGCCGCGCAGTATTTT | CASSLQTGQAAQYF
NA | NA | TRBJ1-2 | TRBV18 | TGTGCCAGCTCCGCGACAGATACTAGGGGCTACACCTTC | CASSATDTRGYTF
TRBD1 | NA | TRBJ1-2 | TRBV10-3 | TGTGCCAGCAGTGGGGACAGGGGCAACTATGGCTACACCTTC | CASSGDRGNYGYTF
NA | NA | TRBJ2-6 | TRBV2 | TGTGCCAGCAGTGAAAGCGTAGCTGGGGCCAACGTCCTGACTTTC | CASSESVAGANVLTF
NA | few | TRBJ1-1 | TRBV6-1 | TGTGCCAGCGGAGGACGGCCTATGAACACTGAAGCTTTCTTT | CASGGRPMNTEAFF
NA | NA | TRBJ2-5 | TRBV5-4 | TGTGCCAGCAGCGGGGGCAGGGGTCAAGAGACCCAGTACTTC | CASSGGRGQETQYF
TRBD2 | NA | TRBJ2-7 | TRBV29-1 | TGCAGCGTTGGCGGGGAGCGGGGCCAGTACTTC | CSVGGERGQYF
NA | few | TRBJ1-1 | TRBV7-8 | TGTGCCAGCAGCTTAAAGCAGGGAGTGAACACTGAAGCTTTCTTT | CASSLKQGVNTEAFF
TRBD1 | NA | TRBJ1-5 | TRBV2 | TGTGCCAGCAGGAGGACAGGGGGTCAGCCCCAGCATTTT | CASRRTGGQPQHF
NA | NA | TRBJ2-7 | TRBV6-1 | TGTGCCAGCAGAGCGAAGATCTACGAGCAGTACTTC | CASRAKIYEQYF
NA | NA | TRBJ1-3 | TRBV30 | TGTGCCTGGACACTCAAGGCCTCCGGAAACACCATATATTTT | CAWTLKASGNTIYF
TRBD2 | few | TRBJ2-3 | TRBV7-2 | TGTGCCAGCGAGGCGGGAGGGCCGCCCGATACGCAGTATTTT | CASEAGGPPDTQYF
NA | NA | TRBJ1-5 | TRBV21-1 | TGTGCCAGCAGCAACCGTATTTATCAGGGGTTTATTCAGCCCCAGCATTTT | CASSNRIYQGFIQPQHF
NA | few | TRBJ1-4 | TRBV2 | TGTGCCAGCTCGACAGGCTGGTATGAAAAACTGTTTTTT | CASSTGWYEKLFF
NA | NA | TRBJ2-1 | TRBV7-9 | TGTGCCAGCAGCTCTGGACCGGAGCAGTTCTTC | CASSSGPEQFF
NA | few | TRBJ1-1 | TRBV5-4 | TGTGCCAGCAGCTTCCCGACAGGAAGGACTGAAGCTTTCTTT | CASSFPTGRTEAFF
TRBD2 | many | TRBJ2-1 | TRBV4-2 | TGTGCCAGCAGCCAAGTGGGGACTAGCGGTTACAATGAGCAGTTCTTC | CASSQVGTSGYNEQFF
TRBD1 | NA | TRBJ1-4 | TRBV11-2 | TGTGCCAGCAGCTTACTGGGACAGAGGAATGAAAAACTGTTTTTT | CASSLLGQRNEKLFF
NA | few | TRBJ1-1 | TRBV2 | TGTGCCAGCAGTGAATGGGGGGGCACTGAAGCTTTCTTT | CASSEWGGTEAFF
TRBD1 | NA | TRBJ1-6 | TRBV29-1 | TGCAGCGTCGGACAGGGGGCCGGTAATTCACCCCTCCACTTT | CSVGQGAGNSPLHF
TRBD2 | NA | TRBJ2-2 | TRBV6-5 | TGTGCCAGCAGTTACCACGGGGGGTCTGGCCGGGAGCTGTTTTTT | CASSYHGGSGRELFF
TRBD1 | many | TRBJ2-1 | TRBV9 | TGTGCCAGCAGCGTAACAGGGGTGGTAGGCGATGAGCAGTTCTTC | CASSVTGVVGDEQFF
TRBD1 | NA | TRBJ1-1 | TRBV27 | TGTGCCAGCAGTCGGACAGGACCGAACACTGAAGCTTTCTTT | CASSRTGPNTEAFF
NA | NA | TRBJ2-2 | TRBV4-3 | TGCGCCAGCAGCCAAGATCCCTTTACCCCTAGCTTCTGGGGGGAGCTGTTTTTT | CASSQDPFTPSFWGELFF
TRBD1 | NA | TRBJ1-1 | TRBV5-1 | TGCGCCAGCAGCCTTACGGGACAGTCGAACACTGAAGCTTTCTTT | CASSLTGQSNTEAFF
NA | NA | TRBJ1-5 | TRBV9 | TGTGCCAGTGGGGGTTCAGCCCAGCCCCAGCATTTT | CASGGSAQPQHF
NA | many | TRBJ1-5 | TRBV2 | TGTGCCAGCAGTGAGACAGGTCGGGATCAGCCCCAGCATTTT | CASSETGRDQPQHF
NA | NA | TRBJ2-3 | TRBV5-1 | TGCGCCAGCAGAAGCGGAGGCACAGATACGCAGTATTTT | CASRSGGTDTQYF
NA | NA | TRBJ2-3 | TRBV10-1 | TGCGCCAGCAGTGAGTCACCAGATACGCAGTATTTT | CASSESPDTQYF
NA | NA | TRBJ2-5 | TRBV5-1 | TGCGCCAGCAGGGTACAGCTCGCCGGGGAGACCCAGTACTTC | CASRVQLAGETQYF